The rows below give T cell receptor beta chains drawn from one sample of a study of post-analysis software for immune sequencing data. Via MiXCR, TCRdb re-called the PCR reads, giving one row per CDR3 protein. The sample lists about 770,000 distinct CDR3 sequences; 46% were seen once. The sequenced material came from blood. Every receptor here comes from a girl between 5 and 17 years old with multiple sclerosis. The CDR3 runs from the conserved cysteine through the conserved F or W. D genes are given only for firm matches. A clone size is listed for some rows: how often the clone was seen (once, few, many), or a class if it is expanded.

D	V	size	J	DNA	CDR3
TRBD1	TRBV2	NA	TRBJ1-4	TGTGCCAGCAGGGACAGGGCTGGGACAGTAAGGGAAAAACTGTTTTTT	CASRDRAGTVREKLFF
NA	TRBV12-3/TRBV12-4	NA	TRBJ2-3	TGTGCCAGCATCGTAACCGGACAGAGCACAGATACGCAGTATTTT	CASIVTGQSTDTQYF
TRBD2	TRBV29-1	few	TRBJ2-1	TGCAGCGGATCACTAGCGGCTACCTACAATGAGCAGTTCTTC	CSGSLAATYNEQFF
NA	TRBV9	few	TRBJ2-4	TGTGCCTCCATCCCGTGGGGGGAACCACCCGAGTACTTC	CASIPWGEPPEYF
TRBD1	TRBV20-1	few	TRBJ2-7	TGCAGTGCTCGAACCGGGACAGGGTCATACGAGCAGTACTTC	CSARTGTGSYEQYF
TRBD2	TRBV15	NA	TRBJ2-5	TGTGCCACCAGCATCTCGAAACTAGCGGAAGAGACCCAGTACTTC	CATSISKLAEETQYF
NA	TRBV24-1	NA	TRBJ1-5	TGTGCCACCAGTCCCGGGAACCGCAATCAGCCCCAGCATTTT	CATSPGNRNQPQHF
TRBD1	TRBV12-3/TRBV12-4	NA	TRBJ2-2	TGTGCCAGCAGGCCCACAGGGGGTACGAACACCGGGGAGCTGTTTTTT	CASRPTGGTNTGELFF
NA	TRBV7-6	NA	TRBJ2-7	TGTGCCAGCAGCCACCCCGGGGCCAACTCCTACGAGCAGTACTTC	CASSHPGANSYEQYF
NA	TRBV3-1	once	TRBJ2-4	TGTGCCAGCAGCCGGGGCGGGGACGACATTCAGTACTTC	CASSRGGDDIQYF
NA	TRBV6-5	NA	TRBJ2-1	TGTGCCAGCAGTCGATACCGGGAGAATGAGCAGTTCTTC	CASSRYRENEQFF
NA	TRBV6-1	NA	TRBJ2-3	TGTGCCTCCGATGACCGGGCGACCCGCACAGATACGCAGTATTTT	CASDDRATRTDTQYF
TRBD2	TRBV7-8	few	TRBJ2-3	TGTGCCAGCAGCTCCCTGCGCGGGAGGACGAGCACAGATACGCAGTATTTT	CASSSLRGRTSTDTQYF
NA	TRBV4-3	NA	TRBJ2-1	TGCGCCAGCAGCCCTACCCTAGCGCCCAGCTCCTACAATGAGCAGTTCTTC	CASSPTLAPSSYNEQFF
TRBD2	TRBV28	NA	TRBJ2-7	TGTGCCAGCAGTTTGCTAGCGGGAGGAGGCTCCTACGAGCAGTACTTC	CASSLLAGGGSYEQYF
NA	TRBV29-1	NA	TRBJ2-1	TGCAGCGTTAACCCCACCAACAATGAGCAGTTCTTC	CSVNPTNNEQFF
TRBD2	TRBV7-8	few	TRBJ2-1	TGTGCCAGCAGCTTAGAAGGCTCCGGGACTAGCGGGAGGCCGACCTTCAATGAGCAGTTCTTC	CASSLEGSGTSGRPTFNEQFF
TRBD2	TRBV12-3/TRBV12-4	few	TRBJ2-1	TGTGCCAGCAGTCATAGGGAGGGGATATACAATGAGCAGTTCTTC	CASSHREGIYNEQFF
NA	TRBV13	NA	TRBJ2-7	TGTGCCAGCAGCGCCCCGTGGCAGGGTGCCTACGAGCAGTACTTC	CASSAPWQGAYEQYF
TRBD1	TRBV14	NA	TRBJ1-4	TGTGCCAGCAGCCAAGTGCAGGGGGTTGGTGAAAAACTGTTTTTT	CASSQVQGVGEKLFF
NA	TRBV7-2	NA	TRBJ2-1	TGTGCCAGCCGCTTGGGATCCTCATCCTACAATGAGCAGTTCTTC	CASRLGSSSYNEQFF
NA	TRBV29-1	few	TRBJ2-1	TGCAGCGTCGCCCTGCGGCAGCGAATATACAATGAGCAGTTCTTC	CSVALRQRIYNEQFF
TRBD1	TRBV12-3/TRBV12-4	few	TRBJ2-5	TGTGCCAGCAATAGAGGGACAGTCCAAGAGACCCAGTACTTC	CASNRGTVQETQYF
NA	TRBV12-3/TRBV12-4	few	TRBJ2-4	TGTGCCAGCAGTTTAGTTGGGTTGACAGCCAAAAACATTCAGTACTTC	CASSLVGLTAKNIQYF
NA	TRBV15	NA	TRBJ1-3	TGTGCCACCAGCAGAGATAGTTTTACTGCTTCCTCTGGAAACACCATATATTTT	CATSRDSFTASSGNTIYF
NA	TRBV7-6	few	TRBJ2-1	TGTGCCAGCAGCTTAGCAGGGAGGATCGGGCAGTTCTTC	CASSLAGRIGQFF
NA	TRBV28	NA	TRBJ2-3	TGTGCCAGCACCTTGGGTCTAGCTGGCACAGATACGCAGTATTTT	CASTLGLAGTDTQYF
NA	TRBV12-3/TRBV12-4	NA	TRBJ1-5	TGTGCCAGCAGTTTCTCGGGGGACTATAGCAATCAGCCCCAGCATTTT	CASSFSGDYSNQPQHF
NA	TRBV5-1	few	TRBJ1-2	TGCGCCAGCAGCTTGGCCGCGGAGTATGGCTACACCTTC	CASSLAAEYGYTF